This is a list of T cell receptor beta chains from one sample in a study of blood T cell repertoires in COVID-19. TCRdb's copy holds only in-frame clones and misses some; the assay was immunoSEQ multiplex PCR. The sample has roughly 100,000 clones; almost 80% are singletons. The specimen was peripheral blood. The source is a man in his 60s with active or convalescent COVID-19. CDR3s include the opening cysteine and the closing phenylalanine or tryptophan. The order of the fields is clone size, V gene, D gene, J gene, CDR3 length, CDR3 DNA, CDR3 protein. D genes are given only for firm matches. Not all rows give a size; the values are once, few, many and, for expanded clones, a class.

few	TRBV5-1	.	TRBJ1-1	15	TGCGCCAGCAGCCAGGGAGGAGTCATGAACACTGAAGCTTTCTTT	CASSQGGVMNTEAFF
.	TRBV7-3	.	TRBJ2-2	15	TGTGCCAGCAGCTTGAACAGGCCAGACACCGGGGAGCTGTTTTTT	CASSLNRPDTGELFF
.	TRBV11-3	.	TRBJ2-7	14	TGTGCCCCTCGATCTCTACTCTACTCCTACGAGCAGTACTTC	CAPRSLLYSYEQYF
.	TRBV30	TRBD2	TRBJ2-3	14	TGTGCCAGTTTTAGCGGGAGGGCATCAGATACGCAGTATTTT	CASFSGRASDTQYF
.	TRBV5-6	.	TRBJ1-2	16	TGTGCCAGCAGCCCCTTGGGCCAGGGGTTGGGCTATGGCTACACCTTC	CASSPLGQGLGYGYTF
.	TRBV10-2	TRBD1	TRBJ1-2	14	TGCGCCAGCATTGGACAGGGAAGGAACTATGGCTACACCTTC	CASIGQGRNYGYTF
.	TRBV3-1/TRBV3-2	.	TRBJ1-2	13	TGTGCCAGCAGCCAAGCGGGGAACTATGGCTACACCTTC	CASSQAGNYGYTF
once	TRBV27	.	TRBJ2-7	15	TGTGCCAGCAGCCCTCGGCCGGGTCTAATCTACGAGCAGTACTTC	CASSPRPGLIYEQYF
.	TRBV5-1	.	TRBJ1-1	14	TGCGCCAGCAGCGTGGACACGTTGAACACTGAAGCTTTCTTT	CASSVDTLNTEAFF
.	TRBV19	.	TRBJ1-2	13	TGTGCCAGTAGTACAGGAACCGCGGGGGGCTACACCTTC	CASSTGTAGGYTF
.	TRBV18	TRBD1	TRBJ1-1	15	TGTGCCAGCTCACCACGAGGACAGGGAGGGACTGAAGCTTTCTTT	CASSPRGQGGTEAFF
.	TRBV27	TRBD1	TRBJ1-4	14	TGTGCCAGCAGTTTACTCAGGGGGTCTGAAAAACTGTTTTTT	CASSLLRGSEKLFF
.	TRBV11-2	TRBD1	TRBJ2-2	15	TGTGCCAGCAGCTTGGGACAGGGGAACACCGGGGAGCTGTTTTTT	CASSLGQGNTGELFF
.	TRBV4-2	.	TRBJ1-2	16	TGTGCCAGCAGCCAAGAAAAGACAGGACCATCCTATGGCTACACCTTC	CASSQEKTGPSYGYTF
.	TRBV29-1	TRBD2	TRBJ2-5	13	TGCAGCGTCGACGGGGGGAGCGGAAAGACCCAGTACTTC	CSVDGGSGKTQYF
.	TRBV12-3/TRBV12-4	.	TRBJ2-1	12	TGTGCCAGCAGTCCCCTGGGGGGAGAGCAGTTCTTC	CASSPLGGEQFF
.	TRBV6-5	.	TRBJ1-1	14	TGTGCCAGCAGTTCCGCCCACAAGAACACTGAAGCTTTCTTT	CASSSAHKNTEAFF
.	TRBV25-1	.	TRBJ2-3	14	TGTGCCAGCCGCGGGGTCATTGCAGGGAGTAGGCAGTATTTT	CASRGVIAGSRQYF
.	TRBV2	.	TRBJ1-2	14	TGTGCCAGGAAGGCTAACAGGACCGGTGATGGCTACACCTTC	CARKANRTGDGYTF
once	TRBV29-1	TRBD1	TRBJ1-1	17	TGCAGCGTTGGGGGACAGGGTATTAGTGGAGTAGGCGGTGAAGCTTTCTTT	CSVGGQGISGVGGEAFF
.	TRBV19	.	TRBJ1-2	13	TGTGCCAGTAGTATTAATACTAACTATGGCTACACCTTC	CASSINTNYGYTF
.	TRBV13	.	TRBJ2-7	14	TGTGCCAGCAGCCAGGACATGGGGTCCTACGAGCAGTACTTC	CASSQDMGSYEQYF
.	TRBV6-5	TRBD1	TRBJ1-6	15	TGTGCCAGCAGACCTCCCGGGACAGCTAATTCACCCCTCCACTTT	CASRPPGTANSPLHF
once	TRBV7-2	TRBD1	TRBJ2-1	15	TGTGCCAGCAGTCTAGGACAGGGGGGTTACAATGAGCAGTTCTTC	CASSLGQGGYNEQFF
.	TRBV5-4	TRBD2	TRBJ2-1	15	TGTGCCAGCAGCAAGGGACTAGCGGGATCTAATGAGCAGTTCTTC	CASSKGLAGSNEQFF
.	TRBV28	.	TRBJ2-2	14	TGTGCCAGCAGTTCGGAGGGGGGGGCCGGGGAGCTGTTTTTT	CASSSEGGAGELFF
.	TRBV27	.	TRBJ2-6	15	TGTGCCAGCAAGCTTTCGGGTACTGGGGCCAACGTCCTGACTTTC	CASKLSGTGANVLTF
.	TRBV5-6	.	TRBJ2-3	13	TGTGCCAGCGGGCTCCGGGACTCCTATACGCAGTATTTT	CASGLRDSYTQYF
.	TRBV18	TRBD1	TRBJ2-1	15	TGTGCCAGCTCACCTCGGACAGGGAAGCACAATGAGCAGTTCTTC	CASSPRTGKHNEQFF
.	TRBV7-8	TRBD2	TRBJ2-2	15	TGTGCCAGCACCCGGACTAGCGGGTATACCGGGGAGCTGTTTTTT	CASTRTSGYTGELFF
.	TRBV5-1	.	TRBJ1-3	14	TGCGCCAGCAGCTCACTGTCCTCTGGAAACACCATATATTTT	CASSSLSSGNTIYF
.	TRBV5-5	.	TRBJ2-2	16	TGTGCCAGCAGCTTGTTCCAGGGCAGGGACACCGGGGAGCTGTTTTTT	CASSLFQGRDTGELFF
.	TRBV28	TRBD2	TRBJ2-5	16	TGTGCCAGCAGTTTATTTACTAGCGGGAGCTCGGAGACCCAGTACTTC	CASSLFTSGSSETQYF
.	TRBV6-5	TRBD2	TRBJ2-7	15	TGTGCCAGCAGTTACTATGGGAGGGCGGGGGATGAGCAGTACTTC	CASSYYGRAGDEQYF
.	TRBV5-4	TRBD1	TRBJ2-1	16	TGTGCCAGCAGCTTAACCCCCGGACAGGCCTCACATGAGCAGTTCTTC	CASSLTPGQASHEQFF
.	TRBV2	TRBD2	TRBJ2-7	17	TGTGCCAGCACCACCCTCGGACTAGCGACAAGCTCCTACGAGCAGTACTTC	CASTTLGLATSSYEQYF
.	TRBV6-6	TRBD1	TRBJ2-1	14	TGTGCCAGCAGCCTACAGGGGACCAGGAATGAGCAGTTCTTC	CASSLQGTRNEQFF
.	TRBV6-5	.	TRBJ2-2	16	TGTGCCAGCAGTTACCACGGAGGGAGGGGGACCGGGGAGCTGTTTTTT	CASSYHGGRGTGELFF
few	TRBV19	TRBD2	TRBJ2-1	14	TGTGCCAGTAGTATCTCCGGACTAGCGCAGGAACAGTTCTTC	CASSISGLAQEQFF
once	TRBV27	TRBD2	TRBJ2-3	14	TGTGCCAGCAGACCTACTAGCGGCACAGATACGCAGTATTTT	CASRPTSGTDTQYF
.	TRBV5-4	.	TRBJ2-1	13	TGTGCCAGCAGCCTCGGTACGAAAGATGAGCAGTTCTTC	CASSLGTKDEQFF
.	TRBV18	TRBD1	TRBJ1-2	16	TGTGCCAGCTCACAAGGACAGGGGGCGGATTTTGGTGGCTACACCTTC	CASSQGQGADFGGYTF
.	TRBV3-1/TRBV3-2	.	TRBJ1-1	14	TGTGCCAGCAGGCATGATAGAAAGAACACTGAAGCTTTCTTT	CASRHDRKNTEAFF
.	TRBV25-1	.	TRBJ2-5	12	TGTGCCAGCAGTGAGGGACTGACGACCCAGTACTTC	CASSEGLTTQYF
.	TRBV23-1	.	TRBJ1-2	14	TGCGCCAGCAGTCAGTCGGCCAGGGCCCATGGCTACACCTTC	CASSQSARAHGYTF
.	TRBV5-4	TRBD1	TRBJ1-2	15	TGTGCCAGCAGCTTGTACTCGGACAGGGGGCGAGGCTACACCTTC	CASSLYSDRGRGYTF
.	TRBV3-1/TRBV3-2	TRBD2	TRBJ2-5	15	TGTGCCAGCAGCCTCCGGCGGGGGGGCCCGGAGACCCAGTACTTC	CASSLRRGGPETQYF
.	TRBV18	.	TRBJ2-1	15	TGTGCCAGCTCACCGAGAGGACAGAGCAACAATGAGCAGTTCTTC	CASSPRGQSNNEQFF
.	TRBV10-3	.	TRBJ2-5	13	TGTGCCATCAGTGAGACAGACCAAGAGACCCAGTACTTC	CAISETDQETQYF
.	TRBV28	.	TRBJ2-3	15	TGTGCCAGCAGTCCCCCCGGAGAGGGCCGAGATACGCAGTATTTT	CASSPPGEGRDTQYF
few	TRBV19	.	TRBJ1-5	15	TGTGCCAGTAGGTGGCAGGGCCCCTCTAATCAGCCCCAGCATTTT	CASRWQGPSNQPQHF
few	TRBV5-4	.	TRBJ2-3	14	TGTGCCGCCACACTAGCAGGGGGTTCAGATACGCAGTATTTT	CAATLAGGSDTQYF
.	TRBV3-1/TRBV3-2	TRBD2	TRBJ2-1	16	TGTGCCAGCAGCTACAAGGGACTAGCGGGAGGCCCGGAGCAGTTCTTC	CASSYKGLAGGPEQFF
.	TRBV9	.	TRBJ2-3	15	TGTGCCAGCAGCGTAGACCCAGGGGCCACAGATACGCAGTATTTT	CASSVDPGATDTQYF
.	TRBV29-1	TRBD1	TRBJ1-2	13	TGCAGCTTCCGACAGGGAGAGTATCATGGCTACACCTTC	CSFRQGEYHGYTF
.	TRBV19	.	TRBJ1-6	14	TGTGCCAGTAGCGAGGGAACCGATAATTCACCCCTCCACTTT	CASSEGTDNSPLHF
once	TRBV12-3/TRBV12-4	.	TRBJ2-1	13	TGTGCCAGCAGTTTACAGACTTACAATGAGCAGTTCTTC	CASSLQTYNEQFF
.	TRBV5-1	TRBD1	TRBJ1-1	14	TGCGCCAGCAGGTGGGGACAGGGTGGAACTGAAGCTTTCTTT	CASRWGQGGTEAFF
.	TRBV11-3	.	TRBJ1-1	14	TGTGCCAGCAGCTTAGGGGCTGGGAACACTGAAGCTTTCTTT	CASSLGAGNTEAFF